This T cell receptor (beta chain) comes out of a study of T cell repertoires in cytomegalovirus infection. About the study: Public TCR beta signatures were indicative of both CMV infection and a matching HLA type.

The CDR3 contains 13 residues. In germline, CDR1 is MNHEY, CDR2 SVGAGI. V shed 7 bases and J shed 3 bases, with 12 bases lying between them. TCRdb redid the calling of the reads with MiXCR, one entry per CDR3 protein. The table includes under 300,000 distinct CDR3 sequences, less than 25% detected once. In the case of this clonotype: What it binds is unknown.

The rearrangement links TRBV6-5 to TRBJ2-5; D not resolved. The sequence came from a human donor in good health (CMV status not recorded). Some clones in this sample may be carry-over from other donors' samples. The source material was cultured PBMCs, sampled from culture after CMV antigen stimulation. The CDR3 coding sequence is TGTGCCAGCACCTCGATGTCCAAAGAGACCCAGTACTTC. Protein: CASTSMSKETQYF.